Following are 29 T cell receptor beta chains from one sample sequenced in a study of graft-versus-host responses after intestinal transplantation. The protocol was immunoSEQ multiplex PCR, while the TCRdb copy is restricted to in-frame clones and leaves out a portion. The sample lists roughly 17,000 clones, 82% occurring once. The graft tissue was processed, and this released both intraepithelial and lamina propria lymphocytes. The starting material was ileum tissue, obtained 17 days after transplant. The source is a human patient who received an intestinal transplant, so some T cells may come from the graft donor.

The chain joins TRBV15 to TRBJ1-5; D is uncertain. Per germline, CDR1 LNHNV and CDR2 YYDKDF (reference sequence). The CDR3 has 13 amino acids. V shed 0 bases and J shed 5 bases, with 5 bases lying between them. CDR3 region: CATSREVDQPQHF. The CDR3, as DNA: TGTGCCACCAGCAGAGAAGTCGATCAGCCCCAGCATTTT.

The CDR3 coding sequence is TGCGCCAGCAGCCAAGGAGGGACTCTCTACAATGAGCAGTTCTTC. It encodes CASSQGGTLYNEQFF. V gene TRBV4-1 combines with J gene TRBJ2-1; D is possibly TRBD2 (6 bases). The CDR3 spans 15 residues. Germline CDR1 MGHRA, CDR2 YSYEKL. The V end was cut by 1 base, the J end by 3 bases, with 10 bases between.

The J gene is TRBJ1-4, the V gene TRBV28, with TRBD1 as a possible D gene (5 bases). This CDR3 comprises 16 residues. The germline V and J ends were trimmed by 0 bases and 4 bases, with 12 bases remaining between them. Germline-derived CDR1 and CDR2 are MDHEN and SYDVKM. The CDR3: CASSLWVGEGNEKLFF. Here the CDR3 DNA reads TGTGCCAGCAGTTTATGGGTGGGGGAAGGTAATGAAAAACTGTTTTTT. The full variable domain, its missing parts supplied by reference TRBV28 and TRBJ1-4, is DVKVTQSSRYLVKRTGEKVFLECVQDMDHENMFWYRQDPGLGLRLIYFSYDVKMKEKGDIPEGYSVSREKKERFSLILESASTNQTSMYLCASSLWVGEGNEKLFFGSGTQLSVL.

This sequence joins TRBV7-8 and TRBJ2-5; the D gene is possibly TRBD2 (7 bases). Trimming removed 5 bases at V and 5 bases at J, with 18 bases between. The CDR3 covers 15 residues. CDR1 and CDR2 (germline): SGHVS, FQNEAQ. The CDR3 DNA sequence: TGTGCCAGCAGCCCATTCGGGGGGCGAGGGGAGACCCAGTACTTC. It translates to CASSPFGGRGETQYF.

This clone was seen a single time. The chain employs TRBV6-1 and TRBJ2-3, with 8 bases aligning to TRBD2. Trimming cost V 2 bases and J 6 bases; bases outside gene matches: 13. The CDR3 sequence is 17 residues long. From germline, CDR1 is MNHNS and CDR2 SASEGT. CDR3 amino acids: CASSELRAGGLRDTQYF. CDR3 bases: TGTGCCAGCAGTGAATTAAGGGCGGGGGGCCTCAGGGATACGCAGTATTTT.

This clone has a handful of counts. The chain employs TRBV2 and TRBJ1-1; D is possibly TRBD1 (6 bases). CDR3 length: 15 residues. Looked up from germline, CDR1 is SNHLY and CDR2 is FYNNEI. V lost 8 bases to trimming and J lost 4 bases, with 20 bases between them. The CDR3 DNA follows: TGTGCCAGCTTTCCCGAGGGGGGGGCTCCCACTGAAGCTTTCTTT. Protein: CASFPEGGAPTEAFF.

The rearrangement uses TRBV10-3 and TRBJ1-2; D ambiguous. The CDR3 covers 12 residues. V was clipped by 7 bases and J by 0 bases, with 6 bases between them. Per the germline V gene, CDR1 is ENHRY and CDR2 is SYGVKD. CDR3 loop: CAITAANYGYTF. For the CDR3, the DNA is TGTGCCATCACAGCAGCTAACTATGGCTACACCTTC.

The chain recombines TRBV5-1 with TRBJ1-4; D gene ambiguous. CDR3 length: 13 residues. Germline CDR1 SGHRS, CDR2 YFSETQ. V lost 4 bases and J 7 bases, leaving 11 bases between the germline ends. The CDR3 sequence: CASSQGRGEKLFF. The CDR3 DNA reads as TGCGCCAGCAGCCAAGGGCGGGGTGAAAAACTGTTTTTT.

This sequence joins TRBV6-6 and TRBJ2-1, with TRBD2 matching over 7 bases. J was trimmed by 0 bases and V by 10 bases; bases with no gene match: 12. This CDR3 spans 16 amino acids. Germline CDR1 is MNHNY and CDR2 is SVGAGI (reference sequence). The CDR3 reads CATPLAALSSYNEQFF. CDR3 sequence (DNA): TGTGCCACCCCTCTAGCGGCCCTGAGCTCCTACAATGAGCAGTTCTTC.

The rearrangement joins TRBV5-1 to TRBJ2-7, with TRBD2 as a possible D gene (6 bases). Germline V gene sequence: CDR1 SGHRS, CDR2 YFSETQ. The CDR3 contains 14 residues. V was trimmed by 4 bases and J by 4 bases, leaving 15 bases between them. The CDR3 DNA is TGCGCCAGCAGCCCCTGGGGGGTATCTTACGAGCAGTACTTC. Encoded protein: CASSPWGVSYEQYF.

This clone was picked up a small number of times. The chain uses TRBV6-5 and TRBJ1-1; D is unresolved. CDR1 and CDR2 from the germline V gene are MNHEY and SVGAGI. The CDR3 runs to 14 residues. Trimming removed 0 bases from V and 2 bases from J, with 7 bases in between. CDR3 coding DNA: TGTGCCAGCAGTTACTCACGGGCCAACACTGAAGCTTTCTTT. It specifies CASSYSRANTEAFF.

This clone came up a few times. The chain has TRBV5-1 and TRBJ1-2; D is uncertain. Germline V lookup: CDR1 SGHRS, CDR2 YFSETQ. This CDR3 has 13 amino acids. Trimming left V 3 bases short and J 4 bases short, with 10 bases between. CDR3 region: CASSSQVIYGYTF. As DNA, the CDR3 is TGCGCCAGCAGCTCTCAGGTGATCTATGGCTACACCTTC.

This clone was detected a few times. The V gene is TRBV27, the J gene TRBJ1-1, with D possibly TRBD1 on 6 matching bases. V lost 6 bases, J lost 3 bases, and 14 bases lay in between. The V gene's germline CDR1 is MNHEY and CDR2 SMNVEV (reference sequence). The CDR3 runs to 14 residues. The CDR3 nucleotides read TGTGCCAGCAGGATTCGGGACACCTACACTGAAGCTTTCTTT. It specifies CASRIRDTYTEAFF.

The J gene is TRBJ1-3, the V gene TRBV13; 9 bases align to TRBD1. Per the germline V gene, CDR1 is PRHDT and CDR2 is FYEKMQ (reference sequence). V lost 4 bases and J lost 2; bases outside the gene matches: 3. This CDR3 spans 15 amino acids. Written as DNA, the CDR3 is TGTGCCAGCAGCTCGACAGGGGGTCCTGGAAACACCATATATTTT. Its protein is CASSSTGGPGNTIYF.

This chain links TRBV27 with TRBJ2-5; no clear D gene. Trimming shortened V by 2 bases and J by 7 bases, and 14 bases separated the two germline ends. CDR1 is MNHEY, CDR2 SMNVEV, per germline (reference sequence). This CDR3 spans 14 amino acids. The CDR3 DNA sequence: TGTGCCAGCAGTTTAACTGCCTACGGTCGGACCCAGTACTTC. Translating gives CASSLTAYGRTQYF.

The genes are TRBV28 and TRBJ2-7; 10 nucleotides line up with TRBD1. The CDR3 consists of 15 residues. CDR1 and CDR2 (germline): MDHEN, SYDVKM. V was pared by 6 bases and J by 3 bases, with 8 bases of the junction left unmatched. CDR3 DNA: TGTGCCAGCAGCCCGGACAGGGGGGCCGACTACGAGCAGTACTTC. This sequence encodes CASSPDRGADYEQYF.

J is TRBJ2-7 and V is TRBV5-1, with no clear D. Trimming stripped 2 bases from V and 7 bases from J, with 13 bases between. The CDR3 runs 13 residues. CDR1 is SGHRS, CDR2 YFSETQ, per germline. The CDR3 region is CASSFGPGWEQYF. The CDR3, as DNA: TGCGCCAGCAGCTTTGGACCGGGCTGGGAGCAGTACTTC. Complete variable domain (other parts from reference TRBV5-1 and TRBJ2-7): KAGVTQTPRYLIKTRGQQVTLSCSPISGHRSVSWYQQTPGQGLQFLFEYFSETQRNKGNFPGRFSGRQFSNSRSEMNVSTLELGDSALYLCASSFGPGWEQYFGPGTRLTVT.

The DNA of the CDR3 is TGTGCCAGCAGCTTAGGGAGGGACTACGAGCAGTACTTC. Its translation: CASSLGRDYEQYF. This rearrangement joins TRBV7-2 to TRBJ2-7; possibly TRBD2 for D (6 bases). This CDR3 has 13 amino acids. Trimming stripped 1 base from V and 3 bases from J, with 7 bases between. Germline CDR1 reads SGHTA; CDR2 reads FQGNSA.

The genes are TRBV29-1 and TRBJ2-3; TRBD1 might be the D (6 bases). Between the trimmed V and J ends, which lost 4 bases and 4 bases, there was a span of 12 bases. Germline V lookup: CDR1 SQVTM, CDR2 ANQGSEA. This CDR3 has 13 amino acids. Here the CDR3 reads CSVGTVGPDTQYF. The CDR3 bases are TGCAGCGTTGGGACAGTCGGGCCAGATACGCAGTATTTT.

This rearrangement joins TRBV6-5 to TRBJ2-4, with D uncertain. The V and J ends lost 2 bases and 0 bases respectively, with 8 bases between them. CDR1 MNHEY and CDR2 SVGAGI come from the germline V gene. The CDR3 consists of 15 residues. This CDR3 reads CASSYPGSAKNIQYF. The CDR3 DNA reads as TGTGCCAGCAGTTACCCAGGCTCAGCCAAAAACATTCAGTACTTC.

The V call is TRBV21-1, the J call TRBJ2-5. TRBV21-1 is designated a pseudogene. The CDR3 runs to 16 residues. In nucleotides, the CDR3 is TGTGCCAGCAGCAAAGTAGTCACGGGGGCGCTAGAGACCCAGTACTTC. Its translation: CASSKVVTGALETQYF.

The chain combines TRBV7-8 with TRBJ2-2, with D unclear. This CDR3 spans 18 amino acids. The germline CDR1 and CDR2 sequences are SGHVS and FQNEAQ. V dropped 1 base and J dropped 6 bases, with 21 bases sitting between them. In DNA form, the CDR3 reads TGTGCCAGCAGCTTAGTAGGGCTCGGCGGAACGATGTCCGGGGAGCTGTTTTTT. This translates into CASSLVGLGGTMSGELFF.

V is TRBV19 and J is TRBJ1-5, with no clear D. The germline V gene has CDR1 LNHDA and CDR2 SQIVND (reference sequence). V gave up 5 bases and J gave up 3 bases, with 14 bases separating them. This CDR3 is built from 15 residues. Here the CDR3 DNA reads TGTGCCAGTAGTCCACGGGGTGTGTACAATCAGCCCCAGCATTTT. As protein: CASSPRGVYNQPQHF. Full variable domain (rest looked up from reference TRBV19 and TRBJ1-5): DGGITQSPKYLFRKEGQNVTLSCEQNLNHDAMYWYRQDPGQGLRLIYYSQIVNDFQKGDIAEGYSVSREKKESFPLTVTSAQKNPTAFYLCASSPRGVYNQPQHFGDGTRLSIL.

A few counts support this clone. An end of the junction does not agree with germline; a read error may underlie this. The CDR3 sequence is CASGFYRVGYEQYF. Here the CDR3 DNA reads TGTGCCAGCGGTTTCTACAGGGTGGGCTACGAGCAGTACTTC. This chain connects TRBV28 to TRBJ2-7, with D possibly being TRBD1 (6 bases). Per germline, CDR1 MDHEN and CDR2 SYDVKM. The CDR3 has 14 amino acids.

The genes are TRBV2 and TRBJ2-7; D not resolved. The CDR3 sequence is 12 residues long. V lost 3 bases to trimming and J lost 1 base, with 4 bases between them. From germline, CDR1 is SNHLY and CDR2 FYNNEI. CDR3 sequence (DNA): TGTGCCAGCAGTGACCTTTCCTACGAGCAGTACTTC. It codes for CASSDLSYEQYF.

The rearrangement links TRBV4-2 to TRBJ1-6; TRBD1 agrees at 8 bases. Trimming at V came to 2 bases and at J to 9 bases, leaving 6 bases not matched to a gene. This CDR3 contains 15 residues. The germline CDR1 and CDR2 sequences are LGHNA and YNFKEQ. The CDR3 sequence is CASSQLDRGGSPLHF. CDR3 coding DNA: TGTGCCAGCAGCCAACTAGACAGGGGTGGTTCACCCCTCCACTTT.

The V call is TRBV4-2, the J call TRBJ2-7; TRBD2 aligns across 10 bases. V was pared by 0 bases and J by 7 bases, with 9 bases of the junction left unmatched. There are 16 residues in the CDR3. The germline V gene encodes CDR1 LGHNA and CDR2 YNFKEQ. In DNA form, the CDR3 reads TGTGCCAGCAGCCAAGAGGGCGCTAGCGGGAGACGGGAGCAGTACTTC. The encoded protein is CASSQEGASGRREQYF.

This clone appeared a single time. This rearrangement joins TRBV5-5 to TRBJ2-2; 11 positions match TRBD2. The CDR3 length is 16 residues. Germline trimming cut 5 bases from V and 5 bases from J; bases unmatched to any gene: 8. Germline V gene sequence: CDR1 SGHKS, CDR2 YYEKEE (reference sequence). CDR3 sequence: CASSLAGGHGTGELFF. In DNA, the CDR3 is TGTGCCAGCAGTTTAGCGGGAGGGCATGGGACCGGGGAGCTGTTTTTT.

The J gene is TRBJ2-2, the V gene TRBV18, with TRBD2 as a possible D gene (5 bases). The CDR3 length is 14 residues. Trimming pared 2 bases from V and 5 bases from J, leaving 9 bases between. Germline CDR1 reads KGHSH; CDR2 reads LQKENI. CDR3 DNA: TGTGCCAGCTCACCAATAGCGCAAACCGGGGAGCTGTTTTTT. The encoded protein is CASSPIAQTGELFF.